The clone carrying this TCR beta chain was seen at least ten times. The antigen is not known. The sample comes from a study of identical twins. TCRdb independently ran MiXCR on the 5' RACE reads; one entry per CDR3 protein. The sample lists a few hundred thousand distinct CDR3 sequences, around 18% seen once, with roughly 12% in the top ten. Study-wide results and caveats: Its conclusions, products of cross-sectional statistical analysis, did not come from following the same donors.

The receptor was isolated from a man over 45 in good health. The source material was naive T cells sorted from blood.

The CDR3 nucleotides are TGTGCCAGCAGAAGCAGGTTTACCCACGAGCAGTACTTC. Its protein product is CASRSRFTHEQYF. The chain recombines TRBV28 with TRBJ2-7; D is ambiguous. CDR3 length equals 13 residues. Trimming cost V 6 bases and J 5 bases, with 14 bases left between them. Germline V lookup: CDR1 MDHEN, CDR2 SYDVKM. Complete variable domain (other parts from reference TRBV28 and TRBJ2-7): DVKVTQSSRYLVKRTGEKVFLECVQDMDHENMFWYRQDPGLGLRLIYFSYDVKMKEKGDIPEGYSVSREKKERFSLILESASTNQTSMYLCASRSRFTHEQYFGPGTRLTVT.